The 32 T cell receptor beta chains given below trace back to one sample, sequenced in a study of cytomegalovirus exposure and HLA in healthy donors. Primers included in the PCR were 60 Vbeta and 13 Jbeta primers. Clones were sequenced by immunoSEQ multiplex PCR, and TCRdb holds only the in-frame ones, with some missing. The sample lists approximately 160,000 clones; over 80% were seen once. The sample consisted of PBMCs. These receptors came from a girl aged 10-17 years in good health and CMV-seropositive.

This chain uses TRBV28 with TRBJ1-4; 10 bases are a match to TRBD1. The length of the CDR3 is 14 residues. The trim removed 5 bases at V and 6 bases at J, leaving 3 bases unmatched. Germline-derived CDR1 and CDR2 are MDHEN and SYDVKM. The CDR3 DNA is TGTGCCAGCAGTCGGGGGACAGGGGATGAAAAACTGTTTTTT. It codes for CASSRGTGDEKLFF.

This sequence joins TRBV15 and TRBJ2-5; weak D call: TRBD2 (5 bases). V lost 6 bases to trimming and J lost 4 bases, with 18 bases between them. Germline CDR1 reads LNHNV; CDR2 reads YYDKDF (reference sequence). This CDR3 is built from 15 residues. The CDR3 coding sequence is TGTGCCACCAGGAGGCAAGGAGGCTCTTCAGAGACCCAGTACTTC. Its protein is CATRRQGGSSETQYF. Full variable domain (remainder filled in from reference TRBV15 and TRBJ2-5): DAMVIQNPRYQVTQFGKPVTLSCSQTLNHNVMYWYQQKSSQAPKLLFHYYDKDFNNEADTPDNFQSRRPNTSFCFLDIRSPGLGDTAMYLCATRRQGGSSETQYFGPGTRLLVL.

The chain uses TRBV2 and TRBJ2-7, with D perhaps matching TRBD2 (6 bases). The germline CDR1 and CDR2 sequences are SNHLY and FYNNEI. The CDR3 consists of 13 residues. Trimming removed 9 bases from V and 2 bases from J, with 14 bases in between. CDR3 region: CAREGTGTYEQYF. The CDR3 DNA is TGTGCCAGGGAGGGTACGGGAACCTACGAGCAGTACTTC.

The chain joins TRBV29-1 to TRBJ1-2; the D is unclear. The germline V and J ends were trimmed by 5 bases and 7 bases, with 14 bases remaining between them. From germline, CDR1 is SQVTM and CDR2 ANQGSEA. CDR3 length: 12 amino acids. DNA of the CDR3: TGCAGCGTTCGAGGGTCAGGTCGTGGCTACACCTTC. Protein sequence: CSVRGSGRGYTF.

The chain carries TRBV13 and TRBJ2-3, with D unresolved. Trimming cost V 2 bases and J 4 bases, with 25 bases left between them. This CDR3 has 19 residues. CDR1 PRHDT and CDR2 FYEKMQ come from the germline V gene (reference sequence). CDR3 DNA sequence: TGTGCCAGCAGCTTATCAACCCCCACTGTGGGCAGAAAAGCAGATACGCAGTATTTT. Translation gives CASSLSTPTVGRKADTQYF.

The CDR3 here is CASTSGIGQPQHF. In DNA form, the CDR3 reads TGTGCCAGCACCTCAGGAATAGGTCAGCCCCAGCATTTT. The gene calls are TRBV28 and TRBJ1-5; D gene unclear. V shed 7 bases and J shed 6 bases, with 13 bases lying between them. Germline V gives CDR1 MDHEN, CDR2 SYDVKM. The CDR3 loop spans 13 amino acids.

There are a few counts of this clone. The chain recombines TRBV25-1 with TRBJ1-4; D is ambiguous. The CDR3 is made up of 14 amino acids. The V and J ends lost 2 bases and 10 bases respectively, with 14 bases between them. Germline-derived CDR1 and CDR2 are MGHDK and SYGVNS. The CDR3 bases are TGTGCCAGCAGTGAAGGGCAAGAGTCGGCAAAACTGTTTTTT. It codes for CASSEGQESAKLFF.

The chain employs TRBV10-3 and TRBJ2-1, with 12 positions matching TRBD2. This CDR3 spans 16 amino acids. V was clipped by 6 bases and J by 2 bases; unmatched bases: 5. In germline, CDR1 is ENHRY, CDR2 SYGVKD. CDR3 in amino acids: CAISLRTSGAYNEQFF. CDR3 nucleotides: TGTGCCATCAGCCTTCGGACTAGCGGGGCCTACAATGAGCAGTTCTTC.

This clone has only a few counts. The chain is built from TRBV29-1 and TRBJ2-1; possibly TRBD1 for D (6 bases). The ends were cut back, 6 bases at V and 6 bases at J, with 12 bases in the middle. The CDR3 totals 12 residues. CDR1 and CDR2 (germline): SQVTM, ANQGSEA. The CDR3: CSVYRDGNEQFF. As DNA, the CDR3 is TGCAGCGTCTACAGGGATGGCAATGAGCAGTTCTTC.

The chain couples TRBV4-1 to TRBJ2-3, with a possible D match to TRBD1 (7 bases). This CDR3 spans 15 amino acids. Germline V gives CDR1 MGHRA, CDR2 YSYEKL. Trimming left V 3 bases short and J 5 bases short, with 15 bases between. This CDR3 reads CASSQAGTAGDTQYF. The CDR3 nucleotides are TGCGCCAGCAGCCAGGCGGGGACAGCAGGAGATACGCAGTATTTT.

This chain connects TRBV19 to TRBJ2-3; a possible D gene is TRBD1 (5 bases). The germline V gene has CDR1 LNHDA and CDR2 SQIVND (reference sequence). Trimming cost V 5 bases and J 4 bases, with 10 bases left between them. The CDR3 is 13 amino acids. This chain's CDR3 is CASSAQVADTQYF. The CDR3 coding sequence is TGTGCCAGTAGTGCACAGGTGGCAGATACGCAGTATTTT.

The chain joins TRBV6-1 to TRBJ1-1; D perhaps matches TRBD1 (5 bases). CDR1 and CDR2 (germline): MNHNS, SASEGT. V was clipped by 6 bases and J by 2 bases, with 10 bases between them. The CDR3 sequence is 13 residues long. The CDR3 sequence is CASRGVLNTEAFF. The CDR3 coding sequence is TGTGCCAGCAGAGGGGTCCTTAACACTGAAGCTTTCTTT.

With regard to this clone: Distinct nucleotide sequences in the sample also encode this CDR3. The V gene is TRBV6-6, the J gene TRBJ1-4; a weak D match, TRBD1 (6 bases). Germline CDR1 MNHNY, CDR2 SVGAGI (reference sequence). Deletions cut 6 bases from V and 3 bases from J, with 11 bases between. This CDR3 region has 14 residues. The DNA of the CDR3 is TGTGCCAGCAGCCGAACAGGGTCTAATGAAAAACTGTTTTTT. Its protein product is CASSRTGSNEKLFF.

In the case of this clone: One end of the junction fails to match germline, which may point to a read error. The V and J genes are TRBV19 and TRBJ1-2; 9 bases align to TRBD1. The germline CDR1 and CDR2 sequences are LNHDA and SQIVND (reference sequence). The CDR3 has 14 residues. The CDR3 is CVSRPGTGINGYTF. The CDR3, as DNA: TGTGTCAGTAGACCCGGGACAGGGATCAATGGCTACACCTTC.

This chain joins TRBV27 and TRBJ1-2; D gene unclear. The CDR3 is 15 amino acids. Between the trimmed V and J ends, which lost 0 bases and 0 bases, there was a span of 8 bases. The germline CDR1 and CDR2 sequences are MNHEY and SMNVEV (reference sequence). The CDR3 region has the DNA TGTGCCAGCAGTTTATCTATTCGAGCTAACTATGGCTACACCTTC. This encodes CASSLSIRANYGYTF.

V gene TRBV6-6 combines with J gene TRBJ2-1; maybe TRBD2 (5 bases). There are 13 residues in the CDR3. Germline loops: CDR1 MNHNY, CDR2 SVGAGI (reference sequence). The V end lost 3 bases, the J end lost 8 bases, and 11 bases lay between the germline ends. The CDR3 loop is CASSYRGLDEQFF. The CDR3 coding sequence is TGTGCCAGCAGTTATCGAGGGCTGGATGAGCAGTTCTTC.

This CDR3 is CAIKGEAIQTQYF. For the CDR3, the DNA is TGTGCCATAAAAGGGGAGGCCATCCAGACCCAGTACTTC. The V and J genes are TRBV7-9 and TRBJ2-5, with D possibly matching TRBD2 (6 bases). V was cut by 10 bases and J by 6 bases, with 18 bases left in between. Germline assignment: CDR1 SEHNR and CDR2 FQNEAQ (reference sequence). This CDR3 has 13 amino acids.

J is TRBJ2-7 and V is TRBV6-1; 7 nucleotides agree with TRBD1. Germline CDR1 and CDR2: MNHNS and SASEGT. This CDR3 has 15 amino acids. V lost 4 bases to trimming and J lost 2 bases; unmatched junction nucleotides: 8. The CDR3 DNA reads as TGTGCCAGCAGTGGAGACGGGACAGCAACCTACGAGCAGTACTTC. Translated: CASSGDGTATYEQYF.

The chain combines TRBV5-1 with TRBJ2-3, with TRBD2 matching 9 bases. With V trimmed by 0 bases and J by 2 bases, 7 bases remained unmatched. Germline CDR1 SGHRS, CDR2 YFSETQ. The CDR3 has 17 residues. The CDR3 region has the DNA TGCGCCAGCAGCTTGGAATTAGCGGGGGACCCCACAGATACGCAGTATTTT. It codes for CASSLELAGDPTDTQYF.

J is TRBJ2-1 and V is TRBV28, with 13 bases fitting TRBD2. V shed 6 bases, J shed 7 bases, and the junction held 6 bases outside the gene matches. This CDR3 region has 15 residues. The germline V gene has CDR1 MDHEN and CDR2 SYDVKM. The CDR3 region has the DNA TGTGCCAGCAGCCGGACTAGCGGGGGTTGGAATGAGCAGTTCTTC. It is translated as CASSRTSGGWNEQFF.

The rearrangement uses TRBV6-1 and TRBJ1-2; 8 positions match TRBD1. This CDR3 is 14 amino acids long. V was pared by 6 bases and J by 2 bases, with 5 bases of the junction left unmatched. Germline values: CDR1 MNHNS, CDR2 SASEGT. The CDR3 nucleotides read TGTGCCAGCAGAGGACAGGGACTAAACTATGGCTACACCTTC. It translates to CASRGQGLNYGYTF.

The V and J genes are TRBV2 and TRBJ2-1; TRBD1 is a possible D gene (6 bases). The CDR3 consists of 14 residues. CDR1 and CDR2 (germline): SNHLY, FYNNEI. Trimming stripped 7 bases from V and 3 bases from J, with 13 bases between. For the CDR3, the DNA is TGTGCCAGCATAGGACAGTATGGCTACAATGAGCAGTTCTTC. Protein product: CASIGQYGYNEQFF.

CDR3 sequence reads: CASSSRTGDETDTQYF. DNA for the CDR3: TGTGCCAGCAGCAGTCGGACAGGAGATGAAACAGATACGCAGTATTTT. V usage is TRBV11-2 and J usage is TRBJ2-3; 7 positions match TRBD1. In germline, CDR1 is SGHAT, CDR2 FQNNGV. The V gene end was trimmed by 5 bases and the J gene end by 3 bases; junction bases not matched to a gene: 11. This CDR3 region has 16 residues.

This chain connects TRBV18 to TRBJ2-2; the match to TRBD2 covers 8 bases. After removal of 0 bases from V and 3 bases from J, the junction contained 6 bases not matched to a gene. The CDR3 contains 17 residues. Germline values: CDR1 KGHSH, CDR2 LQKENI. This CDR3 reads CASSPPSGGAHTGELFF. CDR3 nucleotide sequence: TGTGCCAGCTCACCACCCAGCGGGGGCGCGCACACCGGGGAGCTGTTTTTT.

The chain is built from TRBV4-3 and TRBJ2-3, with a possible D match to TRBD2 (6 bases). CDR1 is LGHNA and CDR2 is YSLEER in the germline V gene. V was cut by 1 base and J by 4 bases, with 15 bases left in between. This CDR3 is built from 16 residues. CDR3 in amino acids: CASSQAPGEYADTQYF. The DNA for the CDR3 is TGCGCCAGCAGCCAAGCCCCGGGGGAGTATGCAGATACGCAGTATTTT.

The chain is built from TRBV15 and TRBJ2-1, with unresolved D. Trimming removed 0 bases from V and 2 bases from J, with 8 bases in between. Germline CDR1 LNHNV, CDR2 YYDKDF (reference sequence). This CDR3 comprises 15 residues. In DNA form, the CDR3 reads TGTGCCACCAGCAGAGATACAGACCCCTACAATGAGCAGTTCTTC. Translation: CATSRDTDPYNEQFF.

The chain is built from TRBV7-9 and TRBJ2-7; 7 bases are shared with TRBD1. The trim removed 7 bases at V and 7 bases at J, leaving 10 bases unmatched. CDR1 and CDR2 (germline): SEHNR, FQNEAQ (reference sequence). CDR3 length: 13 amino acids. CDR3 coding DNA: TGTGCCAGCAAGTGGGACAGTTCGTGGGAGCAGTACTTC. This sequence encodes CASKWDSSWEQYF.

This clone has just a few counts. The chain joins TRBV7-2 to TRBJ2-1, with 11 bases fitting TRBD2. The V and J ends lost 5 bases and 4 bases, in that order; junction bases with no gene match: 7. This CDR3 is 16 amino acids long. The V gene's germline CDR1 is SGHTA and CDR2 FQGNSA. This chain's CDR3 is CASSQIAGGQYNEQFF. The DNA for the CDR3 is TGTGCCAGCAGCCAAATAGCGGGGGGGCAATACAATGAGCAGTTCTTC.

The chain uses TRBV11-1 and TRBJ1-2, with TRBD1 matching 9 bases. With 5 bases clipped from V and 7 bases from J, the junction kept 8 bases outside the gene matches. The CDR3 is 14 amino acids. Germline CDR1 reads SGHAT; CDR2 reads FQDESV (reference sequence). The CDR3 is CASSPPGTGSGYTF. The CDR3 DNA reads TGTGCCAGCAGCCCCCCCGGGACAGGGAGTGGCTACACCTTC.

This clone came up once. This sequence joins TRBV21-1 and TRBJ2-2; the table's TRBD2 call for D was not verified on the DNA. TRBV21-1 is described as a pseudogene. The length of the CDR3 is 18 residues. This CDR3 is CASSKRSGCPSNTGELFF. Here the CDR3 DNA reads TGTGCCAGCAGCAAACGGTCCGGGTGCCCCTCGAACACCGGGGAGCTGTTTTTT.

CDR3 DNA sequence: TGTGCCAGCGAAAATAGACAGGGGAGGAGGTCCTACGAGCAGTACTTC. The encoded protein is CASENRQGRRSYEQYF. The rearrangement uses TRBV2 and TRBJ2-7; 8 nucleotides agree with TRBD1. The CDR3 is made up of 16 amino acids. The germline gives CDR1 SNHLY, CDR2 FYNNEI. The V and J ends lost 8 bases and 1 base, in that order; junction bases with no gene match: 13. Complete variable domain (other parts from reference TRBV2 and TRBJ2-7): EPEVTQTPSHQVTQMGQEVILRCVPISNHLYFYWYRQILGQKVEFLVSFYNNEISEKSEIFDDQFSVERPDGSNFTLKIRSTKLEDSAMYFCASENRQGRRSYEQYFGPGTRLTVT.

This clone was seen only once. In nucleotides, the CDR3 is TGTGCCAGCAGCTTCCTTCCAGATACCGAAAAACTGTTTTTT. Protein sequence: CASSFLPDTEKLFF. V usage is TRBV13 and J usage is TRBJ1-4; D call uncertain. V was shortened by 3 bases and J by 8 bases, with 13 bases between the two germline ends. The germline V gene encodes CDR1 PRHDT and CDR2 FYEKMQ (reference sequence). The CDR3 consists of 14 residues.